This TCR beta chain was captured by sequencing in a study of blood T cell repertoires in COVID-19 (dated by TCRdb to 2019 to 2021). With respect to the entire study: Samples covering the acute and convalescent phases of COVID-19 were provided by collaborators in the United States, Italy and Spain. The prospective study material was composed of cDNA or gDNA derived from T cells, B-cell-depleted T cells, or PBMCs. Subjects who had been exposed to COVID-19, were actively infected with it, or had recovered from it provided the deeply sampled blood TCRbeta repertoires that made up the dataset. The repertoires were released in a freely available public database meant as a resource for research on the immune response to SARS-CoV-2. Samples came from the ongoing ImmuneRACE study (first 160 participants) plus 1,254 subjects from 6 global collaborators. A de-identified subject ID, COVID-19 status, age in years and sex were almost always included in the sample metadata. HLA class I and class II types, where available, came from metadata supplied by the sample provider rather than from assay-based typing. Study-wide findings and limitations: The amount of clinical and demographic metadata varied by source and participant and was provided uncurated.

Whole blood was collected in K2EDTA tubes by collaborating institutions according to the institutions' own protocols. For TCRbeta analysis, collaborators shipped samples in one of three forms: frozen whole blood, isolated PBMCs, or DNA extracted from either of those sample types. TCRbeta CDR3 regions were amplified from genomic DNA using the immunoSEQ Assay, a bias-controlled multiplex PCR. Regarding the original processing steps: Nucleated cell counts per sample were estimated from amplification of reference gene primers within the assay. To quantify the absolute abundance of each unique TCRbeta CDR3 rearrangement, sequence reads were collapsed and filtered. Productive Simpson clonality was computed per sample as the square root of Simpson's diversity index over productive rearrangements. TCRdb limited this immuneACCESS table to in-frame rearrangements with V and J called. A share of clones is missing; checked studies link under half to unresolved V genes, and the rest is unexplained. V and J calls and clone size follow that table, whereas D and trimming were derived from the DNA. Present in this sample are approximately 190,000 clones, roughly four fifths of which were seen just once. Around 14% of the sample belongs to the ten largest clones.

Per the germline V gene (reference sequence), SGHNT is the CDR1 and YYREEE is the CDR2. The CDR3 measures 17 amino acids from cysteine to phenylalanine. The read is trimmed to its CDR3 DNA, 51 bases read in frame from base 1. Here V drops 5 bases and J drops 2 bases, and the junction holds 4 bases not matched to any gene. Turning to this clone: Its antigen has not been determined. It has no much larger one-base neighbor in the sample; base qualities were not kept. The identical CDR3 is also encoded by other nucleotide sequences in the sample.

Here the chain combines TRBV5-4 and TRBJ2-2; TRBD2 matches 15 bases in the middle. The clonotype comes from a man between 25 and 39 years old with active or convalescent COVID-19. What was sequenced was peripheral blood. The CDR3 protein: CASRPGLAGGNTGELFF. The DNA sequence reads TGTGCCAGCAGACCGGGACTAGCGGGGGGAAACACCGGGGAGCTGTTTTTT.